Following are 7 T cell receptor beta chains from one sample sequenced in a study of blood T cell repertoires in COVID-19. Profiling relied on immunoSEQ multiplex PCR, and the TCRdb table lists in-frame clones only, not all of them. Of approximately 170,000 clones listed, about 85% are singletons. Sequenced: peripheral blood. These receptors were obtained from a man in his sixties who had recovered from COVID-19.

V gene TRBV5-1 combines with J gene TRBJ1-4; the match to TRBD1 covers 9 bases. This CDR3 region has 16 residues. Looked up from germline, CDR1 is SGHRS and CDR2 is YFSETQ. V lost 2 bases, J lost 4 bases, and 6 bases stayed unmatched. The CDR3 DNA reads as TGCGCCAGCAGCTTCGGGGACAGGGAACTTAATGAAAAACTGTTTTTT. Protein product: CASSFGDRELNEKLFF.

The J gene is TRBJ2-1, the V gene TRBV24-1; the D gene is possibly TRBD1 (5 bases). There are 12 residues in the CDR3. Trimming pared 10 bases from V and 2 bases from J, leaving 8 bases between. Germline CDR1 and CDR2: KGHDR and SFDVKD. The CDR3 bases are TGTGCCACGGCGACAGCCTACAATGAGCAGTTCTTC. Protein product: CATATAYNEQFF.

This rearrangement joins TRBV5-4 to TRBJ2-7; D is perhaps TRBD2 (5 bases). Germline assignment: CDR1 SGHNT and CDR2 YYREEE (reference sequence). V lost 1 base, J lost 5 bases, and 10 bases lay in between. The CDR3 length is 13 residues. CDR3 in amino acids: CASSLLAWDEQYF. CDR3 nucleotide sequence: TGTGCCAGCAGCTTGCTAGCCTGGGACGAGCAGTACTTC.

This sequence joins TRBV6-2 or TRBV6-3 and TRBJ1-2, with 7 bases fitting TRBD1. In germline, CDR1 is MNHEY, CDR2 SVGEGT. The V gene end was trimmed by 0 bases and the J gene end by 8 bases; junction bases not matched to a gene: 6. This CDR3 comprises 14 residues. For the CDR3, the DNA is TGTGCCAGCAGTTACTCCTCGGACAGGTACGGCTACACCTTC. This encodes CASSYSSDRYGYTF.

This clone was recorded only once. J is TRBJ1-5 and V is TRBV19; D not resolved. V was shortened by 10 bases and J by 2 bases, with 12 bases between the two germline ends. Germline V CDR1 and CDR2: LNHDA, SQIVND (reference sequence). This CDR3 region has 13 residues. The CDR3 protein is CATFQEGNQPQHF. The CDR3 region has the DNA TGTGCCACCTTCCAGGAGGGCAATCAGCCCCAGCATTTT.

There are many counts of this clone. The chain has TRBV7-9 and TRBJ1-2; maybe TRBD1 (5 bases). The CDR3 extends over 15 amino acids. V was trimmed by 5 bases and J by 5 bases, leaving 18 bases between them. Germline CDR1 and CDR2: SEHNR and FQNEAQ (reference sequence). The CDR3 nucleotides are TGTGCCAGCAGCCATAACACGGGGGGGAGGTATGGCTACACCTTC. Its translation is CASSHNTGGRYGYTF.

This clone appeared once. V is TRBV6-2 or TRBV6-3 and J is TRBJ2-3; 8 bases are shared with TRBD2. Unmatched junction bases numbered 7, after V lost 4 bases and J lost 4 bases. The CDR3 is made up of 15 amino acids. The germline CDR1 and CDR2 sequences are MNHEY and SVGEGT. The chain's CDR3 is CASSSLAVPADTQYF. The CDR3 DNA sequence: TGTGCCAGCAGTTCACTAGCGGTGCCGGCAGATACGCAGTATTTT.